The following is a TCR beta chain sequence with its context. The sample is drawn from a study of blood T cell repertoires in COVID-19. Study summary: The origin of the acute and convalescent COVID-19 samples was the United States, Italy and Spain. Sample material is recorded as cDNA or gDNA derived from T cells, B-cell-depleted T cells, or PBMCs.

The CDR3 consists of 17 residues. The germline V gene encodes CDR1 MNHEY and CDR2 SMNVEV (reference sequence). Deletions cut 2 bases from V and 8 bases from J, with 22 bases between. Here immunoSEQ multiplex PCR was the method, and the copy in TCRdb shows in-frame clones only, minus some. The data hold 40,000 or so clones, with about 80% observed a single time. The sequencing sample was made of peripheral blood. The chain recombines TRBV27 with TRBJ2-1; D might be TRBD2 (6 bases). The source of this sequence is a human donor with acute or convalescent COVID-19. The donor label of this sample is uncertain. The CDR3 region is CASSLALERVVVHEQFF. In DNA, the CDR3 is TGTGCCAGCAGTTTAGCCCTCGAGCGGGTGGTCGTACATGAGCAGTTCTTC.